The 10 T cell receptor beta chains reported below all come from one sample, sequenced in a study of blood T cell repertoires in COVID-19. Some clones are missing from TCRdb's copy, which holds only in-frame ones; the method was immunoSEQ multiplex PCR. The table records approximately 38,000 clones, roughly 94% of them present only once. The sequenced sample was peripheral blood. The receptors originated from a human donor with active COVID-19. The donor label of this sample is uncertain.

CDR3 nucleotide sequence: TGTGCCAGCAGCTTAGTTCGCAGCGGGGAGGGGACCCAGTACTTC. Translating it yields CASSLVRSGEGTQYF. This sequence joins TRBV7-9 and TRBJ2-5, with 7 bases that match TRBD2. This CDR3 is built from 15 residues. The V gene end was trimmed by 1 base and the J gene end by 7 bases; junction bases not matched to a gene: 9. The germline V gene encodes CDR1 SEHNR and CDR2 FQNEAQ (reference sequence).

The chain links TRBV9 to TRBJ2-1; 8 bases agree with TRBD2. CDR3 length: 14 amino acids. Germline CDR1 is SGDLS and CDR2 is YYNGEE. Unmatched junction bases numbered 3, after V lost 4 bases and J lost 3 bases. The CDR3 nucleotides are TGTGCCAGCAGCCCCGGGGGGGACTACAATGAGCAGTTCTTC. Protein: CASSPGGDYNEQFF. Complete variable domain (other parts from reference TRBV9 and TRBJ2-1): DSGVTQTPKHLITATGQRVTLRCSPRSGDLSVYWYQQSLDQGLQFLIQYYNGEERAKGNILERFSAQQFPDLHSELNLSSLELGDSALYFCASSPGGDYNEQFFGPGTRLTVL.

The rearrangement links TRBV28 to TRBJ1-2; D perhaps matches TRBD1 (5 bases). This CDR3 is 14 amino acids long. Germline V CDR1 and CDR2: MDHEN, SYDVKM. Trimming removed 3 bases at V and 4 bases at J, with 12 bases between. CDR3 region: CASSFAGQGYGYTF. In DNA form, the CDR3 reads TGTGCCAGCAGTTTTGCTGGTCAGGGCTATGGCTACACCTTC.

The rearrangement links TRBV5-1 to TRBJ2-6, with D possibly matching TRBD1 (6 bases). V was clipped by 4 bases and J by 4 bases, with 9 bases between them. The germline CDR1 and CDR2 sequences are SGHRS and YFSETQ. This CDR3 region has 14 residues. The CDR3 coding sequence is TGCGCCAGCAGCCCCGACAGGGGGGCCAACGTCCTGACTTTC. Translation gives CASSPDRGANVLTF.

This chain links TRBV20-1 with TRBJ2-5; 9 bases align to TRBD2. The CDR3 is made up of 14 amino acids. Germline V gene sequence: CDR1 DFQATT, CDR2 SNEGSKA (reference sequence). V gave up 3 bases and J gave up 5 bases; unmatched junction bases: 7. CDR3 nucleotide sequence: TGCAGTGCTAGTCGCGGGGGGGCTGGGGAGACCCAGTACTTC. This gives the protein CSASRGGAGETQYF.

This clone appeared once. The chain is built from TRBV27 and TRBJ2-7; possible D gene TRBD2, 6 bases. V was trimmed by 6 bases and J by 6 bases, leaving 15 bases between them. The CDR3 totals 13 residues. Per the germline V gene, CDR1 is MNHEY and CDR2 is SMNVEV (reference sequence). The CDR3 coding sequence is TGTGCCAGCAGGGGGGGAGTGGTGCTCGAGCAGTACTTC. It translates to CASRGGVVLEQYF.

This clone was seen a single time. J is TRBJ1-6 and V is TRBV6-1; D not resolved. The V end was cut by 1 base, the J end by 10 bases, with 14 bases between. This CDR3 has 15 amino acids. Germline CDR1 MNHNS, CDR2 SASEGT. CDR3 residues: CASSEGIGLRSPLHF. As DNA, the CDR3 is TGTGCCAGCAGTGAAGGGATTGGGCTACGGTCACCCCTCCACTTT.

The rearrangement links TRBV29-1 to TRBJ1-2; TRBD1 agrees at 7 bases. The CDR3 is 13 residues long. CDR1 and CDR2 (germline): SQVTM, ANQGSEA. V was clipped by 7 bases and J by 3 bases; unmatched bases: 8. DNA for the CDR3: TGCAGCGCACAGACAGGGACGTACTATGGCTACACCTTC. This codes for CSAQTGTYYGYTF.

The chain links TRBV11-2 to TRBJ2-3, with 8 bases matching TRBD1. V shed 5 bases, J shed 7 bases, and the junction held 14 bases outside the gene matches. There are 16 residues in the CDR3. Germline CDR1 reads SGHAT; CDR2 reads FQNNGV. The chain's CDR3 is CASSPATGDRIHTQYF. The CDR3 DNA follows: TGTGCCAGCAGCCCGGCGACAGGGGACCGGATCCATACGCAGTATTTT.

The chain links TRBV4-1 to TRBJ2-2; tentative D call: TRBD2 (6 bases). The CDR3 consists of 17 residues. Trimming cost V 1 base and J 4 bases, with 16 bases left between them. The germline V gene has CDR1 MGHRA and CDR2 YSYEKL. The chain's CDR3 is CASSQGSVGGGTGELFF. In DNA, the CDR3 is TGCGCCAGCAGCCAAGGCTCGGTGGGAGGAGGCACCGGGGAGCTGTTTTTT.